This T cell receptor beta chain appears in the sequencing data of a study of blood T cell repertoires in COVID-19 (TCRdb year 2020). Study-level background: The collaborator samples originated in the United States, Italy and Spain and spanned the acute and convalescent phases of COVID-19. Where available, HLA class I and class II types were obtained from metadata supplied by the sample provider rather than from assay-based typing. The dataset comprised deeply sampled blood TCRbeta repertoires from subjects exposed to, actively infected with, or recovered from COVID-19. Samples came from the ongoing ImmuneRACE study (first 160 participants) plus 1,254 subjects from 6 global collaborators. The sample metadata nearly always contained a de-identified subject ID, COVID-19 status, age in years and sex. The material from the prospective study consisted of cDNA or gDNA derived from T cells, B-cell-depleted T cells, or PBMCs. A freely available public database, intended as a resource for researchers studying the immune response to SARS-CoV-2, is where the repertoires were released.

TCRbeta CDR3 regions were amplified from genomic DNA using the immunoSEQ Assay, a bias-controlled multiplex PCR. Per the authors' processing: Within the assay, amplification of reference gene primers was used to estimate how many nucleated cells each sample contained. To quantify the absolute abundance of each unique TCRbeta CDR3 rearrangement, sequence reads were collapsed and filtered. For each sample, productive Simpson clonality was calculated as the square root of Simpson's diversity index over productive rearrangements. The table comes from immuneACCESS by way of TCRdb, which keeps in-frame sequences with V and J called. Part of the clones is missing from these tables; in studies checked, under half for an unresolved V gene and the rest for unknown reasons. V, J and clone size derive from that table, while D and trimming were established from the DNA sequence. Within this sample are 81,000 or so clones, with approximately 92% of them counted one time only. Approximately 6% of the sample is held by the ten biggest clonotypes.

The CDR3 contains 12 residues, cysteine and phenylalanine counted. Only the CDR3 region is kept as DNA, spanning 36 bases read in frame from base 1. Concerning this clone itself: It lacks a known antigen. No base quality values were provided; no much bigger clone lies one nucleotide off.

Collaborating institutions collected whole blood in K2EDTA tubes following their own protocols. For TCRbeta analysis, collaborators shipped samples as frozen whole blood, isolated PBMCs, or DNA extracted from either of those sample types. Paper-wide results and their limitations: The quantity of clinical and demographic metadata differed by source and by participant and was supplied without curation.

Sample: peripheral blood. The sequence joins TRBV21-1 to TRBJ2-3; TRBD1 is the table's D call, not checked against the DNA. TRBV21-1 is assigned pseudogene status. The TCR was taken from a woman between 55 and 75 years old with active COVID-19. The CDR3 protein sequence reads: CASSTITDTQYF. In nucleotide form, the sequence is TGTGCCAGCAGCACCATCACAGATACGCAGTATTTT.